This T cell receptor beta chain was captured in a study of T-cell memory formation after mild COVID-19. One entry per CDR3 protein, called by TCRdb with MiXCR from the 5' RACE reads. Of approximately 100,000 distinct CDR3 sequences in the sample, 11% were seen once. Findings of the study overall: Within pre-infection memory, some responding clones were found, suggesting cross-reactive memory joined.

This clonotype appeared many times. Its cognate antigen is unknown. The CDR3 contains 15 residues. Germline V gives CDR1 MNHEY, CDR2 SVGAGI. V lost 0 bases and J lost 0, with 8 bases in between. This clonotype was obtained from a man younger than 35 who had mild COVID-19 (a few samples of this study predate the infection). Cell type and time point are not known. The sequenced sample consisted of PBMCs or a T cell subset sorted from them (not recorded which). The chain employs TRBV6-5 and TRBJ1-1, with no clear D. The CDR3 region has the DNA TGTGCCAGCAGTTACTCGGGCAGCATGAACACTGAAGCTTTCTTT. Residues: CASSYSGSMNTEAFF.